These T cell receptor beta chains were read from a single sample in a study of cytomegalovirus exposure and HLA in healthy donors. Sequenced by immunoSEQ multiplex PCR; TCRdb stores in-frame clones only, minus some. The sample holds about 120,000 clones, about 80% seen once. Sequenced: PBMCs. The origin of the receptors is a female donor in good health and CMV-seropositive. Each CDR3 is given with its conserved first and last residue. The order of the fields is D gene, clone size, V gene, CDR3 length, J gene, CDR3 DNA, CDR3 protein. D genes are given only for firm matches. Size values are once, few and many counts, or a class for expanded clones, and some rows have none.

>TRBD1|.|TRBV19|14|TRBJ1-2
TGTGCCAGTAGTCAAGGGGACAGGGAGGATGGCTACACCTTC
CASSQGDREDGYTF
>.|.|TRBV5-8|16|TRBJ1-1
TGTGCCAGCAGCTCGTTAAGGGACTCCTTGAACACTGAAGCTTTCTTT
CASSSLRDSLNTEAFF
>.|.|TRBV30|18|TRBJ1-4
TGTGCCTGGACTTCCCCCGAACTAACCTACACAACTAATGAAAAACTGTTTTTT
CAWTSPELTYTTNEKLFF
>TRBD1|.|TRBV29-1|13|TRBJ2-7
TGCAGCGTCCTGACAGGGGGACGGGATGAGCAGTACTTC
CSVLTGGRDEQYF
>.|.|TRBV7-8|15|TRBJ1-1
TGTGCCAGCAGCTTAGTTCCAGGGCCGAACACTGAAGCTTTCTTT
CASSLVPGPNTEAFF
>.|.|TRBV30|12|TRBJ1-5
TGTGCCTTCGAGAGGGACAATCAGCCCCAGCATTTT
CAFERDNQPQHF
>.|.|TRBV21-1|19|TRBJ2-2
.
CASSKAGNGQERTPGSCFF
>TRBD1|.|TRBV5-1|16|TRBJ2-1
TGCGCCAGCAGCCCGGCGACAGGGGGCTCCTACAATGAGCAGTTCTTC
CASSPATGGSYNEQFF
>TRBD2|.|TRBV10-3|16|TRBJ2-7
TGTGCCATCAGTGAGTCGACGGGCGCGGGGGCCTACGAGCAGTACTTC
CAISESTGAGAYEQYF
>.|few|TRBV5-5|14|TRBJ1-1
TGTGCCAGCACCGTCTCAGGGCCCAACACTGAAGCTTTCTTT
CASTVSGPNTEAFF
>.|.|TRBV18|14|TRBJ1-4
TGTGCCAGCTCACCACTACACGGAGATGAAAAACTGTTTTTT
CASSPLHGDEKLFF
>TRBD2|.|TRBV6-5|13|TRBJ2-7
TGTGCCAGCAGTTCAGGGACTACCTACGAGCAGTACTTC
CASSSGTTYEQYF
>.|few|TRBV6-1|14|TRBJ1-5
TGTGCCAGCAATCTCGGGACACTCGATCAGCCCCAGCATTTT
CASNLGTLDQPQHF
>TRBD1|once|TRBV14|16|TRBJ1-2
TGTGCCAGCAGCCAACCGGGACAGGGGCTTAACTATGGCTACACCTTC
CASSQPGQGLNYGYTF
>TRBD1|once|TRBV6-5|15|TRBJ2-3
TGTGCCAGCAGTTACGGACAGGGGAACGCAGATACGCAGTATTTT
CASSYGQGNADTQYF
>TRBD1|.|TRBV4-3|15|TRBJ2-2
TGCGCCAGCAGAAGGACAGGGGGAAACACCGGGGAGCTGTTTTTT
CASRRTGGNTGELFF
>.|.|TRBV7-2|14|TRBJ2-7
TGTGCCAGCAGCTTGGAGGGACAGTCCTACGAGCAGTACTTC
CASSLEGQSYEQYF
>TRBD1|.|TRBV5-1|14|TRBJ2-1
TGCGCCAGCAGCGGCGGACAGGGGGTAGGGGAGCAGTTCTTC
CASSGGQGVGEQFF
>TRBD1|few|TRBV19|15|TRBJ1-1
TGTGCCAGTAGTAGTGAGGGGGCGGTGAACACTGAAGCTTTCTTT
CASSSEGAVNTEAFF
>TRBD1|.|TRBV5-1|14|TRBJ2-4
TGCGCCAGCAGCATCCCGGGACAGGAAAACATTCAGTACTTC
CASSIPGQENIQYF
>.|.|TRBV14|13|TRBJ1-6
TGTGCCAGCAGCCCAGGAGGAAATTCACCCCTCCACTTT
CASSPGGNSPLHF
>.|few|TRBV6-7|21|TRBJ1-6
TGTGCCAGCAGTTACTCGATTGCCTGGACGGATACAGGCTCCTATAATTCACCCCTCCACTTT
CASSYSIAWTDTGSYNSPLHF
>.|.|TRBV6-6|14|TRBJ1-2
TGTGCCAGCAGTTACGACAGGCCTAACTATGGCTACACCTTC
CASSYDRPNYGYTF
>.|.|TRBV27|15|TRBJ1-5
TGTGCCAGCAGTTTAGCGGGGAGGGTATTTGAGCCCCAGCATTTT
CASSLAGRVFEPQHF
>.|.|TRBV5-4|12|TRBJ2-1
TGTGCCAGCAGCTATACCTACAATGAGCAGTTCTTC
CASSYTYNEQFF
>TRBD1|.|TRBV5-6|16|TRBJ1-6
TGTGCCAGCAGCGTGGCCCCGGGACAGGGGAAATCACCCCTCCACTTT
CASSVAPGQGKSPLHF